This passage covers 15 T cell receptor beta chains from one sample sequenced in a study of T cells in Graves' hyperthyroidism and ophthalmopathy. Using RNA transcripts as the source, TCR beta CDR3 regions were amplified. During a first-round RT-PCR of the TCR CDR3, the HTBI primer set was used. A single record per CDR3 protein comes from TCRdb applying MiXCR to the multiplex PCR reads. The sample has roughly 250,000 distinct CDR3 sequences, around 20% seen once; the top ten hold roughly 60%. Sequencing used blood. The receptors were sampled from a man aged 25 to 45 with Graves' ophthalmopathy.

V and J are TRBV19 and TRBJ2-1, with 11 positions matching TRBD2. The CDR3 consists of 17 residues. V lost 5 bases, J lost 0 bases, and 6 bases stayed unmatched. CDR1 is LNHDA, CDR2 SQIVND, per germline (reference sequence). CDR3 DNA sequence: TGTGCCAGTAGTGTTTTAGCGGGAGGGCCCTCCTACAATGAGCAGTTCTTC. Protein sequence: CASSVLAGGPSYNEQFF.

For this clonotype: Being one base from a much bigger clone, this may be a read error. In nucleotides, the CDR3 is TGTGCCAGCAGCTCTTATCCCTTATATGCGCGCTGGGCAGCCTACGAGCAGTTCTTC. As protein: CASSSYPLYARWAAYEQFF. This chain uses TRBV13 with TRBJ2-7; D is ambiguous. The closer fit of TRBJ2-1 to the DNA end suggests the J call may be wrong. There are 19 residues in the CDR3. Germline V gene lookup returns CDR1 PRHDT and CDR2 FYEKMQ (reference sequence).

Points on this clonotype: A junction boundary mismatches the germline segment, possibly from a read error. The rearrangement uses TRBV12-3 or TRBV12-4 and TRBJ2-7; 9 bases align to TRBD2. The CDR3 has 15 residues. The CDR3 here is CASSVAGVIPYEQYF. The CDR3 DNA sequence: TGTGCCAGCAGTGTAGCGGGAGTCATCCCCTACGAGCAGTACTTC.

The V call is TRBV7-3, the J call TRBJ1-4; D ambiguous. In germline, CDR1 is SGHTA, CDR2 FQGTGA. V was trimmed by 7 bases and J by 7 bases, leaving 4 bases between them. This CDR3 spans 10 amino acids. The CDR3 reads CASMGEKLFF. In DNA form, the CDR3 reads TGTGCCAGCATGGGTGAAAAACTGTTTTTT.

V gene TRBV2 combines with J gene TRBJ1-1, with D unclear. The CDR3 spans 11 residues. V was clipped by 4 bases and J by 6 bases, with 6 bases between them. Germline lookup yields CDR1 SNHLY and CDR2 FYNNEI. CDR3 sequence reads: CASSGVAEAFF. The CDR3 nucleotides read TGTGCCAGCAGTGGGGTGGCTGAAGCTTTCTTT.

This clonotype showed up just a few times. The V call is TRBV19, the J call TRBJ2-3; 8 positions agree with TRBD2. CDR1 LNHDA and CDR2 SQIVND come from the germline V gene (reference sequence). V lost 5 bases to trimming and J lost 1 base; unmatched junction nucleotides: 5. This CDR3 is 15 amino acids long. CDR3 region: CASSPISGGTDTQYF. Here the CDR3 DNA reads TGTGCCAGTAGTCCGATTAGCGGGGGCACAGATACGCAGTATTTT.

The J gene is TRBJ2-1, the V gene TRBV20-1; D not resolved. Germline V gives CDR1 DFQATT, CDR2 SNEGSKA (reference sequence). V dropped 6 bases and J dropped 7 bases, with 10 bases sitting between them. The CDR3 sequence is 11 residues long. This chain's CDR3 is CSADRTNEQFF. For the CDR3, the DNA is TGCAGTGCGGATCGGACGAATGAGCAGTTCTTC.

This clonotype has ten or more counts. J is TRBJ2-5 and V is TRBV2; possibly TRBD2 for D (5 bases). This CDR3 contains 13 residues. Trimming took 4 bases from V and 5 from J, leaving 11 bases between them. Germline V gene data show CDR1 as SNHLY and CDR2 as FYNNEI. The CDR3 DNA is TGTGCCAGCAGTGTCACTAGTCGGGAGACCCAGTACTTC. It specifies CASSVTSRETQYF.

The V gene is TRBV6-2 or TRBV6-3, the J gene TRBJ2-1; D is undetermined. V was pared by 6 bases and J by 6 bases, with 18 bases between. Germline CDR1 and CDR2: MNHEY and SVGEGT. The CDR3 runs 15 residues. The CDR3 DNA reads as TGTGCCAGCAGCGGCCGCACTGGCGAGGCCAATGAGCAGTTCTTC. Amino acids: CASSGRTGEANEQFF.

Many counts were recorded for this clonotype. The chain recombines TRBV7-2 with TRBJ1-2, with D unresolved. The CDR3 extends over 13 amino acids. The V gene's germline CDR1 is SGHTA and CDR2 FQGNSA. Trimming removed 5 bases at V and 2 bases at J, with 9 bases between. For the CDR3, the DNA is TGTGCCAGCAGCCCCGGGCCAAACTATGGCTACACCTTC. Amino acid sequence: CASSPGPNYGYTF.

This clonotype came up a few times. The chain has TRBV20-1 and TRBJ2-5; D gene uncertain. This CDR3 region has 13 residues. The V gene lost 3 bases and the J gene lost 7 bases, with 15 bases spanning the gap. CDR1 and CDR2 (germline): DFQATT, SNEGSKA (reference sequence). The CDR3 nucleotides read TGCAGTGCTAGCCCTAGGTCCCTCCCGACCCAGTACTTC. This sequence encodes CSASPRSLPTQYF.

The chain employs TRBV19 and TRBJ2-7, with 9 bases aligning to TRBD2. CDR1 LNHDA and CDR2 SQIVND come from the germline V gene (reference sequence). V lost 6 bases and J lost 5; bases outside the gene matches: 8. The CDR3 contains 14 residues. CDR3 sequence (DNA): TGTGCCAGTAGGACTAGCGGAGGGCTCGACGAGCAGTACTTC. Translating it yields CASRTSGGLDEQYF.

At least ten counts were recorded for this clonotype. The chain joins TRBV2 to TRBJ2-7, with D unclear. V was clipped by 5 bases and J by 1 base, with 9 bases between them. There are 13 residues in the CDR3. Germline V gives CDR1 SNHLY, CDR2 FYNNEI. This chain's CDR3 is CASSPPLSYEQYF. The CDR3 DNA reads as TGTGCCAGCAGTCCCCCCCTTTCCTACGAGCAGTACTTC. Filled out from reference TRBV2 and TRBJ2-7, the complete variable domain reads EPEVTQTPSHQVTQMGQEVILRCVPISNHLYFYWYRQILGQKVEFLVSFYNNEISEKSEIFDDQFSVERPDGSNFTLKIRSTKLEDSAMYFCASSPPLSYEQYFGPGTRLTVT.

This clonotype has a handful of counts. The chain has TRBV5-6 and TRBJ2-1; either TRBD1 or TRBD2 may supply D (6 bases each). This CDR3 region has 15 residues. From germline, CDR1 is SGHDT and CDR2 YYEEEE. Trimming left V 3 bases short and J 4 bases short, with 14 bases between. CDR3 nucleotides: TGTGCCAGCAGCTGGGGCGGGACACCGTACAATGAGCAGTTCTTC. Translating it yields CASSWGGTPYNEQFF. The whole variable domain, remainder taken from reference TRBV5-6 and TRBJ2-1, is DAGVTQSPTHLIKTRGQQVTLRCSPKSGHDTVSWYQQALGQGPQFIFQYYEEEERQRGNFPDRFSGHQFPNYSSELNVNALLLGDSALYLCASSWGGTPYNEQFFGPGTRLTVL.

This clonotype was found once. The genes are TRBV10-1 and TRBJ2-2, with 9 nucleotides matching TRBD1. V lost 6 bases, J lost 4 bases, and 3 bases stayed unmatched. The CDR3 consists of 14 residues. The germline V gene has CDR1 WNHNN and CDR2 SYGVQD (reference sequence). The CDR3 DNA sequence: TGCGCCAGCAGGGGACAGGGAGGCACCGGGGAGCTGTTTTTT. Translating gives CASRGQGGTGELFF.